A selection of T cell receptor beta chains follows, all from one sample in a study of T cells of healthy individuals. TCRdb called the 5' RACE reads again in MiXCR, with one record for every CDR3 protein. The sample contains 90,000 to 100,000 distinct CDR3 sequences, 17% of which appear only once. Receptors were obtained from a human donor in good health. The CDR3 runs from the conserved cysteine through the conserved F or W. D genes are given only for firm matches. Not every row has a clone size; where given, it reads once, few, many or a size class.

len: 14; d_gene: .; v_gene: TRBV5-1; abundance: .; j_gene: TRBJ2-5; CDR3aa: CASSSGSARETQYF; CDR3nt: TGCGCCAGCAGCTCGGGATCAGCGAGGGAGACCCAGTACTTC
len: 14; d_gene: .; v_gene: TRBV28; abundance: .; j_gene: TRBJ1-2; CDR3aa: CASTSPGPLYGYTF; CDR3nt: TGTGCCAGCACCTCCCCAGGGCCCCTATATGGCTACACCTTC
len: 14; d_gene: .; v_gene: TRBV28; abundance: few; j_gene: TRBJ2-3; CDR3aa: CASTPGARGNTQYF; CDR3nt: TGTGCCAGCACCCCCGGAGCGCGCGGGAATACGCAGTATTTT
len: 16; d_gene: TRBD2; v_gene: TRBV7-2; abundance: .; j_gene: TRBJ2-2; CDR3aa: CASSLAAGGPSGELFF; CDR3nt: TGTGCCAGCAGCTTAGCCGCGGGGGGGCCTAGCGGGGAGCTGTTTTTT
len: 17; d_gene: TRBD1; v_gene: TRBV6-2/TRBV6-3; abundance: few; j_gene: TRBJ1-5; CDR3aa: CASSYRDRGSSNQPQHF; CDR3nt: TGTGCCAGCAGTTACCGGGACAGGGGTTCATCAAATCAGCCCCAGCATTTT
len: 16; d_gene: .; v_gene: TRBV6-2/TRBV6-3; abundance: .; j_gene: TRBJ1-5; CDR3aa: CASSYHRAGSNQPQHF; CDR3nt: TGTGCCAGCAGTTACCACAGGGCCGGGAGCAATCAGCCCCAGCATTTT
len: 14; d_gene: .; v_gene: TRBV7-9; abundance: .; j_gene: TRBJ1-5; CDR3aa: CASSKSRGDQPQHF; CDR3nt: TGTGCCAGCAGCAAATCTAGAGGTGATCAGCCCCAGCATTTT
len: 16; d_gene: TRBD2; v_gene: TRBV20-1; abundance: few; j_gene: TRBJ2-5; CDR3aa: CSATGSLAALGETQYF; CDR3nt: TGCAGTGCTACTGGATCCCTAGCGGCCTTGGGAGAGACCCAGTACTTC
len: 17; d_gene: .; v_gene: TRBV28; abundance: few; j_gene: TRBJ2-7; CDR3aa: CASRLLSSGLQSYEQYF; CDR3nt: TGTGCCAGCAGGCTACTATCCTCGGGCTTACAATCCTACGAGCAGTACTTC
len: 16; d_gene: .; v_gene: TRBV18; abundance: .; j_gene: TRBJ2-1; CDR3aa: CASSPRGGSSYNEQFF; CDR3nt: TGTGCCAGCTCACCCCGGGGCGGTAGCTCCTACAATGAGCAGTTCTTC
len: 15; d_gene: TRBD2; v_gene: TRBV6-5; abundance: .; j_gene: TRBJ2-1; CDR3aa: CASSRLAGVGNEQFF; CDR3nt: TGTGCCAGCAGCCGGCTAGCGGGGGTTGGAAATGAGCAGTTCTTC
len: 13; d_gene: .; v_gene: TRBV20-1; abundance: few; j_gene: TRBJ2-3; CDR3aa: CSAYDTSTDTQYF; CDR3nt: TGCAGTGCATATGATACTAGCACAGATACGCAGTATTTT
len: 16; d_gene: TRBD1; v_gene: TRBV19; abundance: .; j_gene: TRBJ1-5; CDR3aa: CASSISPDRVNQPQHF; CDR3nt: TGTGCCAGTAGTATAAGCCCTGACAGGGTTAATCAGCCCCAGCATTTT
len: 12; d_gene: .; v_gene: TRBV20-1; abundance: many; j_gene: TRBJ2-7; CDR3aa: CSAEGEFYEQYF; CDR3nt: TGCAGTGCTGAGGGGGAGTTCTACGAGCAGTACTTC
len: 15; d_gene: TRBD2; v_gene: TRBV28; abundance: few; j_gene: TRBJ2-3; CDR3aa: CASSFRLAGTDTQYF; CDR3nt: TGTGCCAGCAGTTTCCGCCTAGCGGGAACAGATACGCAGTATTTT
len: 16; d_gene: .; v_gene: TRBV7-6; abundance: many; j_gene: TRBJ1-3; CDR3aa: CASSPLREGVGNTIYF; CDR3nt: TGTGCCAGCAGCCCCCTTCGAGAGGGCGTCGGAAACACCATATATTTT
len: 15; d_gene: .; v_gene: TRBV6-1; abundance: many; j_gene: TRBJ2-5; CDR3aa: CASSIQGFQQETQYF; CDR3nt: TGTGCCAGCAGCATCCAGGGATTCCAACAAGAGACCCAGTACTTC
len: 12; d_gene: .; v_gene: TRBV5-4; abundance: few; j_gene: TRBJ2-5; CDR3aa: CASSFHEETQYF; CDR3nt: TGTGCCAGCAGCTTCCACGAGGAGACCCAGTACTTC
len: 13; d_gene: .; v_gene: TRBV2; abundance: few; j_gene: TRBJ2-2; CDR3aa: CASSGLHTGELFF; CDR3nt: TGTGCCAGCAGCGGACTACACACCGGGGAGCTGTTTTTT
len: 14; d_gene: .; v_gene: TRBV27; abundance: many; j_gene: TRBJ1-5; CDR3aa: CASSRGADNQPQHF; CDR3nt: TGTGCCAGCTCCCGGGGGGCAGACAATCAGCCCCAGCATTTT
len: 14; d_gene: TRBD1; v_gene: TRBV12-3/TRBV12-4; abundance: .; j_gene: TRBJ1-6; CDR3aa: CASSWGQANSPLHF; CDR3nt: TGTGCCAGCAGTTGGGGACAGGCCAATTCACCCCTCCACTTT
len: 14; d_gene: .; v_gene: TRBV7-9; abundance: .; j_gene: TRBJ1-5; CDR3aa: CASSLQGNHQPQHF; CDR3nt: TGTGCCAGCAGCTTACAGGGGAATCATCAGCCCCAGCATTTT
len: 13; d_gene: TRBD1; v_gene: TRBV20-1; abundance: many; j_gene: TRBJ2-7; CDR3aa: CSARGRDRGARHF; CDR3nt: TGCAGTGCTAGAGGTCGGGACAGGGGGGCGCGGCACTTC
len: 13; d_gene: .; v_gene: TRBV12-3/TRBV12-4; abundance: .; j_gene: TRBJ2-2; CDR3aa: CASTQTNTGELFF; CDR3nt: TGTGCCAGCACCCAGACGAACACCGGGGAGCTGTTTTTT
len: 16; d_gene: .; v_gene: TRBV7-8; abundance: many; j_gene: TRBJ1-1; CDR3aa: CASSNYRAEMNTEAFF; CDR3nt: TGTGCCAGCAGCAACTACAGGGCTGAAATGAACACTGAAGCTTTCTTT
len: 14; d_gene: .; v_gene: TRBV5-4; abundance: .; j_gene: TRBJ2-3; CDR3aa: CASSRPENADTQYF; CDR3nt: TGTGCCAGCAGCCGGCCCGAAAATGCAGATACGCAGTATTTT
len: 15; d_gene: TRBD2; v_gene: TRBV7-8; abundance: few; j_gene: TRBJ2-5; CDR3aa: CASSITSGDFETQYF; CDR3nt: TGTGCCAGCAGTATAACTAGCGGGGATTTTGAGACCCAGTACTTC
len: 15; d_gene: .; v_gene: TRBV20-1; abundance: many; j_gene: TRBJ2-3; CDR3aa: CSARRGAGTTDTQYF; CDR3nt: TGCAGTGCTAGGAGGGGGGCGGGGACTACAGATACGCAGTATTTT
len: 14; d_gene: .; v_gene: TRBV7-9; abundance: .; j_gene: TRBJ1-1; CDR3aa: CASSLVVNAPEAFF; CDR3nt: TGTGCCAGCAGCTTAGTCGTCAATGCCCCTGAAGCTTTCTTT
len: 14; d_gene: TRBD2; v_gene: TRBV10-3; abundance: few; j_gene: TRBJ2-1; CDR3aa: CAISEGTRVDEQFF; CDR3nt: TGTGCCATCAGTGAAGGGACTAGAGTCGATGAGCAGTTCTTC
len: 13; d_gene: .; v_gene: TRBV20-1; abundance: .; j_gene: TRBJ2-1; CDR3aa: CSARDDRYNEQFF; CDR3nt: TGCAGTGCCCGAGATGACAGATACAATGAGCAGTTCTTC
len: 14; d_gene: .; v_gene: TRBV27; abundance: .; j_gene: TRBJ2-5; CDR3aa: CASSLYGDEVEQYF; CDR3nt: TGTGCCAGCAGTTTATACGGGGACGAGGTTGAACAGTACTTC
len: 16; d_gene: TRBD1; v_gene: TRBV20-1; abundance: .; j_gene: TRBJ1-5; CDR3aa: CSARDYAQGAGQPQHF; CDR3nt: TGCAGTGCTAGAGATTACGCCCAGGGGGCTGGTCAGCCCCAGCATTTT